The text below deals with one TCR beta chain. Participant-given clinical history determined each cohort assignment. Measured with immunoSEQ multiplex PCR; TCRdb has only the in-frame clones, and not every one. Among about 380,000 clones listed, more than 70% were seen once. The sample originates from a study of blood T cell repertoires in COVID-19. CDR1 is MNHEY, CDR2 SVGEGT, per germline. V trimming: 4 bases; J trimming: 4 bases; junction bases outside the gene matches: 11. The CDR3 sequence is 16 residues long. The rearrangement joins TRBV6-2 or TRBV6-3 to TRBJ2-7; 9 bases line up with TRBD2. This TCR came from a man aged 25-45 years who had recovered from COVID-19. Source material: PBMCs or T cells enriched from blood (not recorded which). CDR3 nucleotide sequence: TGTGCCAGCAGTTCCCTCGTGGGGCTAGCGGGATACGAGCAGTACTTC. Translating it yields CASSSLVGLAGYEQYF.